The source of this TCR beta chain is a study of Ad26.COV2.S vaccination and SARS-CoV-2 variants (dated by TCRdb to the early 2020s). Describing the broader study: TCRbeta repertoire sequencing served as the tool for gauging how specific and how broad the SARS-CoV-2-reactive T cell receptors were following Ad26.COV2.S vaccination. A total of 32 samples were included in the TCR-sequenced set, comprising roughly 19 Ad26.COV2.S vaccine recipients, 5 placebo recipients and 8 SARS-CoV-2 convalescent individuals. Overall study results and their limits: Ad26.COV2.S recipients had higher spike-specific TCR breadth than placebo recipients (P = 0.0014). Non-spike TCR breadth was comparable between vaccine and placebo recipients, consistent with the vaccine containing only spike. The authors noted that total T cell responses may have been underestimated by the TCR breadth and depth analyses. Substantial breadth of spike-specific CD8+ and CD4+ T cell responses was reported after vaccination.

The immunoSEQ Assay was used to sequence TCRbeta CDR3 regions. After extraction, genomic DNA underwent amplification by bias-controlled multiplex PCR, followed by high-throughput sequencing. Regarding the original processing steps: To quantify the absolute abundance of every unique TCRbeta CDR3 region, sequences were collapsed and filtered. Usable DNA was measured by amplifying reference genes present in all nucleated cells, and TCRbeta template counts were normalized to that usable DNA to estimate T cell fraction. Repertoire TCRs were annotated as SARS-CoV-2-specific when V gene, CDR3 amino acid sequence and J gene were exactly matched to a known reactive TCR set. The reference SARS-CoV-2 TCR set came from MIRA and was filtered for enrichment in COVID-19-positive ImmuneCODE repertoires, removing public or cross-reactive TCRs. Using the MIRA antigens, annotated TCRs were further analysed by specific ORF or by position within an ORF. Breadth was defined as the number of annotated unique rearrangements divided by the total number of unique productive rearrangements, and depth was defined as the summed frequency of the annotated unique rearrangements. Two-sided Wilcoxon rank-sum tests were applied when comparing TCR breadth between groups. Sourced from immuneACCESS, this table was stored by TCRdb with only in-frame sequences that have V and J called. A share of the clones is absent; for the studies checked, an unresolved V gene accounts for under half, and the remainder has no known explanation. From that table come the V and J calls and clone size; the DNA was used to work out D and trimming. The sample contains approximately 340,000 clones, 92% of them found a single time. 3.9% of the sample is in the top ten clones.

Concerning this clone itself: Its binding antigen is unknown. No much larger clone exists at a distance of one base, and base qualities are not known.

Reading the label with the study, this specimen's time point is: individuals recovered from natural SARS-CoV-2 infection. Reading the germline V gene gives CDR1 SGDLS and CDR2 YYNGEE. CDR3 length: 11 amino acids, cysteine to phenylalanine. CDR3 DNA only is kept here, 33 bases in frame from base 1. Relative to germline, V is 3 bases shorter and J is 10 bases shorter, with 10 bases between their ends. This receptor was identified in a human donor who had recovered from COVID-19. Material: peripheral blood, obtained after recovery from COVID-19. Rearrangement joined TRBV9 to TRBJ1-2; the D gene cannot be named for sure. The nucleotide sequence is TGTGCCAGCAGCGATCGGGATGACTACACCTTC. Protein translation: CASSDRDDYTF.